This T cell receptor (beta chain) was recovered during a study of human T cells and chemical hapten exposure. The wider study: Patch tests applied 0.01% DPC to the upper back and were scored after 6 days.

TCRdb independently ran MiXCR on the RACE reads; one entry per CDR3 protein. The table shows about 82,000 distinct CDR3 sequences, with 10% to 15% occurring only once. The CDR3 runs 14 residues. Trimming removed 1 base at V and 2 bases at J, with 5 bases between. Documented time point: patch test 3, about 24 weeks after DPC sensitization. Sample treatment: therapeutic diphenylcyclopropenone sensitization with weekly scalp DPC. This chain uses TRBV12-3 or TRBV12-4 with TRBJ2-2; D remains ambiguous. This receptor was taken from a woman aged 50 to 60 with alopecia areata. Some clones in this sample may be carry-over from other donors' samples. The sequenced sample was whole blood, obtained in connection with sensitization to the hapten diphenylcyclopropenone (DPC). For the CDR3, the DNA is TGTGCCAGCAGTTTAGGGCCCAACACCGGGGAGCTGTTTTTT. Its translation is CASSLGPNTGELFF.